This T cell receptor beta chain came from a study of blood T cell repertoires in COVID-19. About the research overall: T cells, B-cell-depleted T cells, or PBMCs supplied cDNA or gDNA.

Enrolled through a virtual design, the participants were between roughly 18 and 90 years of age and came from about two dozen US areas. Participants' reported clinical history set cohort assignment. Assay used: immunoSEQ multiplex PCR; TCRdb lists only in-frame clones, some missing. The data contain around 260,000 clones, around 80% of them seen just once; the ten biggest clones take up around 4.1%. This sequence originates from a young man with acute COVID-19. The sample comprised PBMCs or T cells enriched from blood (not recorded which).

The CDR3 nucleotides are TGTGCCAGCAGTTACGGGGAGTTGCAGCCCCAGCATTTT. Its translation: CASSYGELQPQHF. The chain is built from TRBV6-5 and TRBJ1-5; D not resolved. The germline gives CDR1 MNHEY, CDR2 SVGAGI. This CDR3 comprises 13 residues. Trimming took off 2 bases at V and 7 bases at J, with 9 bases between the two ends.